This T cell receptor beta chain was identified during a study of T-cell reconstitution after alpha-beta-depleted transplantation in children. Overall study findings and caveats: T cells produced anew were the main source of T-cell counts and diversity one year after transplant.

Germline assignment: CDR1 SGHRS and CDR2 YFSETQ. V lost 4 bases to trimming and J lost 1 base; unmatched junction nucleotides: 7. The CDR3 is made up of 15 amino acids. TCRbeta library preparation incorporated unique molecular identifiers. One entry per CDR3 protein, called by TCRdb with MiXCR from the PCR reads. Of about 300,000 distinct CDR3 sequences listed, just over 7.5% are singletons. As for this clonotype: The antigen is not known.

Here the sequenced sample was peripheral blood, taken 360 days after TCRalphabeta/CD19-depleted stem cell transplant. V gene TRBV5-1 combines with J gene TRBJ1-1, with 7 bases matching TRBD1. This receptor was identified in a female patient aged 2-9 years who had a stem cell transplant for Fanconi anemia, so the T cells may come from the graft donor. The CDR3 coding sequence is TGCGCCAGCAGCCCGGAGGGGGCGAGGAACACTGAAGCTTTCTTT. Encoded protein: CASSPEGARNTEAFF.